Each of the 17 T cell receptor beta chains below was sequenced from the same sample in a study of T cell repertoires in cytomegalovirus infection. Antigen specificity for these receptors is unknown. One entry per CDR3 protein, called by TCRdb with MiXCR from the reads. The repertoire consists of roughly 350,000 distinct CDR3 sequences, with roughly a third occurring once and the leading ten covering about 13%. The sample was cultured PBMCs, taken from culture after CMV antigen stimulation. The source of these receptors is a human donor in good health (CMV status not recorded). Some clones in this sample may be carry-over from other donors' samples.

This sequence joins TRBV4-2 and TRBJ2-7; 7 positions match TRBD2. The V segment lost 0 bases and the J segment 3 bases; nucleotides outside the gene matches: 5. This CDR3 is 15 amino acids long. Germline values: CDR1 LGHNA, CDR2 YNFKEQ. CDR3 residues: CASSQEASGDYEQYF. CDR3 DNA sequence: TGTGCCAGCAGCCAAGAGGCAAGCGGGGACTACGAGCAGTACTTC.

The CDR3 is CASSFSGGRTEAFF. CDR3 sequence (DNA): TGTGCCAGCAGTTTTTCAGGGGGAAGGACTGAAGCTTTCTTT. The V and J genes are TRBV12-3 or TRBV12-4 and TRBJ1-1; 7 bases line up with TRBD1. The CDR3 is 14 residues long. V shed 3 bases, J shed 5 bases, and the junction held 6 bases outside the gene matches.

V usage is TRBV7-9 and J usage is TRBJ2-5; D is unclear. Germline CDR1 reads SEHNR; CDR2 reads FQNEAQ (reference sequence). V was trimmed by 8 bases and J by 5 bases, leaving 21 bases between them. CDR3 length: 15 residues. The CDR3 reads CASDSKDLVRETQYF. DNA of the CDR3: TGTGCCAGCGACTCAAAAGATTTAGTGCGGGAGACCCAGTACTTC.

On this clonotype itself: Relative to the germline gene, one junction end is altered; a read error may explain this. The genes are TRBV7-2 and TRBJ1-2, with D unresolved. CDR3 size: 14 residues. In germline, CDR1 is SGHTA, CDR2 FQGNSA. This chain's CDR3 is CASSSRRLSYGNTF. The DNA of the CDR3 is TGTGCCAGCAGCTCGAGGAGACTCAGCTATGGCAACACCTTC.

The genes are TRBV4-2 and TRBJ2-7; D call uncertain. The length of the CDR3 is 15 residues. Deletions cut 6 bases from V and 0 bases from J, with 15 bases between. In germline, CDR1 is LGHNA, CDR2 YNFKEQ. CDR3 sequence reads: CASRESWLSSYEQYF. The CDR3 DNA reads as TGTGCCAGCAGGGAGAGTTGGTTGAGCTCCTACGAGCAGTACTTC.

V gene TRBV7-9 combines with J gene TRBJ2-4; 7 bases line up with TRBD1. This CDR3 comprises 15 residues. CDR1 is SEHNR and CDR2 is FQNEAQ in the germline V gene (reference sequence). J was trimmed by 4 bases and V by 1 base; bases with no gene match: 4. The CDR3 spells CASSLEVDRKNIQYF. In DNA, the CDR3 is TGTGCCAGCAGCTTAGAGGTGGACAGGAAAAACATTCAGTACTTC.

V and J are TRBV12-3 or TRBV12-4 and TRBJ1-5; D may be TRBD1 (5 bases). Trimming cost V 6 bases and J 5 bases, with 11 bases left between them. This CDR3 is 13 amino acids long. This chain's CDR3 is CASRGPGYQPQHF. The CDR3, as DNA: TGTGCCAGCAGGGGACCGGGATATCAGCCCCAGCATTTT.

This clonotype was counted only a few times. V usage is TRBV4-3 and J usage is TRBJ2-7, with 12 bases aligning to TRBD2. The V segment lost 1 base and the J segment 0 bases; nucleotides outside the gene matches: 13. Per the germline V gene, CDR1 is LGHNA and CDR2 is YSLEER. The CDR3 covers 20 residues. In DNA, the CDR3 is TGCGCCAGCAGCCAAGGCTTCCCGAGGACTAGCGGGGTCCTCTCCTACGAGCAGTACTTC. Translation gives CASSQGFPRTSGVLSYEQYF.

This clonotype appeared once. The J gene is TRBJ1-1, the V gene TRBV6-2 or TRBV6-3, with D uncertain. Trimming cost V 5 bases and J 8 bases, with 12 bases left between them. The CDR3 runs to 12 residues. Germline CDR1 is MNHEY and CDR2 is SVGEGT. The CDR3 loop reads CASSPEREEAFF. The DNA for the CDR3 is TGTGCCAGCAGTCCGGAAAGGGAAGAAGCTTTCTTT.

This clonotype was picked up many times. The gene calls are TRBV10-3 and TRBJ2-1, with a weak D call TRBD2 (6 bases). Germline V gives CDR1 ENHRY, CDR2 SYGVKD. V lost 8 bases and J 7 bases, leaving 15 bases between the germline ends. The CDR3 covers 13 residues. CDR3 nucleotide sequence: TGTGCCATCGGGGGATGGGCGGGGAATGAGCAGTTCTTC. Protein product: CAIGGWAGNEQFF.

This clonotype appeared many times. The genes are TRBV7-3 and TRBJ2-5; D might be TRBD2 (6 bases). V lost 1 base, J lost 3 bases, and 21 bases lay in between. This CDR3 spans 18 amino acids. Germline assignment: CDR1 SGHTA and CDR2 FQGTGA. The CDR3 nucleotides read TGTGCCAGCAGCTTAAGGGGTAGCGGAGGCGCCACCGAAGAGACCCAGTACTTC. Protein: CASSLRGSGGATEETQYF. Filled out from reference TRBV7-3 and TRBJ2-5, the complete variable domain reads GAGVSQTPSNKVTEKGKYVELRCDPISGHTALYWYRQSLGQGPEFLIYFQGTGAADDSGLPNDRFFAVRPEGSVSTLKIQRTERGDSAVYLCASSLRGSGGATEETQYFGPGTRLLVL.

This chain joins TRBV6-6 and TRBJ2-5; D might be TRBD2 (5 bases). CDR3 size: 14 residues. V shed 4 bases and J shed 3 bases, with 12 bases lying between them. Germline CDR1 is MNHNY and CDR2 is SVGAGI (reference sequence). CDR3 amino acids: CASSSGWEKETQYF. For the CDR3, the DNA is TGTGCCAGCAGTTCAGGATGGGAGAAAGAGACCCAGTACTTC.

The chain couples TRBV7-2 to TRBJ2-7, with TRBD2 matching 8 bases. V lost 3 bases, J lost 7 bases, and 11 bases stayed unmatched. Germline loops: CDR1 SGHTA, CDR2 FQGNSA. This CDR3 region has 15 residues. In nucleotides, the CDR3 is TGTGCCAGCAGCTTCCTTTCAGCGGGAGTGAGTGAGCAGTACGTC. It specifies CASSFLSAGVSEQYV.

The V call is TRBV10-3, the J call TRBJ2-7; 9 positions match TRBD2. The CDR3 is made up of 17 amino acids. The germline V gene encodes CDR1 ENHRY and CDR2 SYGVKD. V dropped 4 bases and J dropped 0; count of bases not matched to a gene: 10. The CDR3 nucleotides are TGTGCCATCAGTGCCTTCGATAGCGGGAGTATCTCCTACGAGCAGTACGTC. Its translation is CAISAFDSGSISYEQYV.

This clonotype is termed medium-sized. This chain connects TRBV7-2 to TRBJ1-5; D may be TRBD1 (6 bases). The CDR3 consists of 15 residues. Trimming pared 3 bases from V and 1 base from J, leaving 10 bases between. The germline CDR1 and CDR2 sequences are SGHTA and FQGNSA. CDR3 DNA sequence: TGTGCCAGCAGCTTGCAGGGGACAAGCAATCAGCCCCAGCATTTT. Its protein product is CASSLQGTSNQPQHF.

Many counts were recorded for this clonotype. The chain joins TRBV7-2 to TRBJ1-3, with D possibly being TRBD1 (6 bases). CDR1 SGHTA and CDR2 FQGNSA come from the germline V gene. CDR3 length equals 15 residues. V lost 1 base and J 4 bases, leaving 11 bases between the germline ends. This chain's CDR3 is CASSLETRGGNTIYF. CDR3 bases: TGTGCCAGCAGCTTAGAAACCAGGGGCGGAAACACCATATATTTT.

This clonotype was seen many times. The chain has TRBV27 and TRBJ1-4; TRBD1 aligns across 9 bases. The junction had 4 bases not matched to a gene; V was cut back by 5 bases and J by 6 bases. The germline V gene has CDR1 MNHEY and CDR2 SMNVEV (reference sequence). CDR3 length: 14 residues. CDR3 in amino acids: CASSPWTGDEKLFF. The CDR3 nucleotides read TGTGCCAGCAGTCCATGGACAGGGGATGAAAAACTGTTTTTT. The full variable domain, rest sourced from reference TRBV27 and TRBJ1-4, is EAQVTQNPRYLITVTGKKLTVTCSQNMNHEYMSWYRQDPGLGLRQIYYSMNVEVTDKGDVPEGYKVSRKEKRNFPLILESPSPNQTSLYFCASSPWTGDEKLFFGSGTQLSVL.